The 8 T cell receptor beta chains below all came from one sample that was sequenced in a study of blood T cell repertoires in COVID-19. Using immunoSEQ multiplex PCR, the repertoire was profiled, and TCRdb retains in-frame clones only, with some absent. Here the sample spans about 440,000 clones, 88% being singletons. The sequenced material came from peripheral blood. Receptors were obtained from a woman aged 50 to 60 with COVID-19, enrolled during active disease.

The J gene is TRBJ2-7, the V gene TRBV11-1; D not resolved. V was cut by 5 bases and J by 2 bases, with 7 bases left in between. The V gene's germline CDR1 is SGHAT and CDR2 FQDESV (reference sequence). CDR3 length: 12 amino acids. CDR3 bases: TGTGCCAGCAGCATAACAGCCTACGAGCAGTACTTC. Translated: CASSITAYEQYF.

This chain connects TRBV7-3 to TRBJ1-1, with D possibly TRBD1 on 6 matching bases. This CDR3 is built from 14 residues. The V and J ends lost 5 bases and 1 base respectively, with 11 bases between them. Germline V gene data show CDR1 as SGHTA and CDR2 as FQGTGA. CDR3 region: CASSLGAGNTEAFF. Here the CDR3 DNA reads TGTGCCAGCAGCCTGGGGGCTGGGAACACTGAAGCTTTCTTT. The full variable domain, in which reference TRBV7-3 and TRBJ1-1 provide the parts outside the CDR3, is GAGVSQTPSNKVTEKGKYVELRCDPISGHTALYWYRQSLGQGPEFLIYFQGTGAADDSGLPNDRFFAVRPEGSVSTLKIQRTERGDSAVYLCASSLGAGNTEAFFGQGTRLTVV.

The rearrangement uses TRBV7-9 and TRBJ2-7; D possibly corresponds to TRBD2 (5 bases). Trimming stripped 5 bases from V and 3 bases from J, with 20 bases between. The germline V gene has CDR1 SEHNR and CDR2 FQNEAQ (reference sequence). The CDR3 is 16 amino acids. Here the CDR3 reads CASSHGRAALFYEQYF. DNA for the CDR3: TGTGCCAGCAGCCACGGGCGGGCCGCCCTGTTCTACGAGCAGTACTTC.

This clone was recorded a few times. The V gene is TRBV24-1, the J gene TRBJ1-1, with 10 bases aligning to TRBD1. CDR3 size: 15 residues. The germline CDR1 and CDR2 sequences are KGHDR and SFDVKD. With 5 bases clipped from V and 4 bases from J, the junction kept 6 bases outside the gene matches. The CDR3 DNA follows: TGTGCCACCAGTGGACAGGGGGCCGGAGGCACTGAAGCTTTCTTT. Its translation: CATSGQGAGGTEAFF.

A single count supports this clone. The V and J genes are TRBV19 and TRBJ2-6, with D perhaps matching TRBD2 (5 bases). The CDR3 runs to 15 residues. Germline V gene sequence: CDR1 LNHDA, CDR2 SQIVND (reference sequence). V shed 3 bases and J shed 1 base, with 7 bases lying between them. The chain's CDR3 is CASSISGSGANVLTF. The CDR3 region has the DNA TGTGCCAGTAGTATTTCGGGGTCTGGGGCCAACGTCCTGACTTTC.

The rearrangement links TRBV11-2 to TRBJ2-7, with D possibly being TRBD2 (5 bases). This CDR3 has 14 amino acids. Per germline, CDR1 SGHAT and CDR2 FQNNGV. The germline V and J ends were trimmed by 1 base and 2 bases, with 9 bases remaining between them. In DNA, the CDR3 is TGTGCCAGCAGCTTAGGGGCGGGCCCCTACGAGCAGTACTTC. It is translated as CASSLGAGPYEQYF.

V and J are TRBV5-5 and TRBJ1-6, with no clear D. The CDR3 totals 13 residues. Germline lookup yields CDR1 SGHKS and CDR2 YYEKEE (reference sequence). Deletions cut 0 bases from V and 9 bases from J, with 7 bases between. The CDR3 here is CASSLDASSPLHF. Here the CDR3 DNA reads TGTGCCAGCAGCTTGGATGCCAGTTCACCCCTCCACTTT.

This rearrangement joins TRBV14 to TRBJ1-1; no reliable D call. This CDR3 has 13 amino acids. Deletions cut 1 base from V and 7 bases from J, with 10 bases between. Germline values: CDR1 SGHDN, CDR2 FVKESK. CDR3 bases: TGTGCCAGCAGCCAAGGGAGGAGGCGTGAAGCTTTCTTT. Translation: CASSQGRRREAFF. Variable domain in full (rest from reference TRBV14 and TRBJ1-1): EAGVTQFPSHSVIEKGQTVTLRCDPISGHDNLYWYRRVMGKEIKFLLHFVKESKQDESGMPNNRFLAERTGGTYSTLKVQPAELEDSGVYFCASSQGRRREAFFGQGTRLTVV.